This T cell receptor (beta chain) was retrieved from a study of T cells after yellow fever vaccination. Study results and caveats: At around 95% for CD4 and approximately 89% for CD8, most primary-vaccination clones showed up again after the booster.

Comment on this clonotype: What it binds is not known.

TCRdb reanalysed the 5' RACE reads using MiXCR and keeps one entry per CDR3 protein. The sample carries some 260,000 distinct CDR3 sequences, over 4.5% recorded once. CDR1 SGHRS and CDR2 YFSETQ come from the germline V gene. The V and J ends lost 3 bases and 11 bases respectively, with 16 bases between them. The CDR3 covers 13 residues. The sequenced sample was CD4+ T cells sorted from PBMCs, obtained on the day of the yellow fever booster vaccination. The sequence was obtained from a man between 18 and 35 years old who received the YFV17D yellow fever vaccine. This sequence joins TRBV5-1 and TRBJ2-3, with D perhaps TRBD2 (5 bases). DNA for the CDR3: TGCGCCAGCAGCTATGACGGGGAATGTAGGCAGTATTTT. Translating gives CASSYDGECRQYF.